This T cell receptor (beta chain) was retrieved from a study of shared clonotypes between healthy human individuals (dated by TCRdb to about 2020). For the wider study: Two women and three men aged 18 to 49 years were included in the cohort. Leukapheresis yielded between about 0.85 and 10 billion PBMCs per donor. For each donor, CD4 naive and CD4 memory were each given three plates, CD8 naive was given two plates, and CD8 memory was given one plate. To increase sequencing depth and limit assay-specific biases, different laboratories used diverse techniques to prepare libraries and sequence TCR repertoires. To estimate repertoire size and how much clonotypes are shared between individuals, the study performed deep sequencing of blood TCR repertoires from 4 to 6 healthy adults.

What the research found in general, with its limitations: Across a handful of donors, roughly 5.4% of naive CD4, roughly 3.8% of naive CD8, roughly 2.3% of memory CD4, and under 0.45% of memory CD8 clonotypes were shared. Pairwise subsampling led to the expectation that sequencing depth would affect the degree of clonotype sharing among donors. Compared with non-shared clonotypes, the clonotypes found in all four sorted-subset donors had higher generation probabilities. Sampling was limited to blood, and TCR repertoires in tissue likely differ from TCR repertoires in blood. Because the study included only a small number of donors, the genetic and exposure-history diversity represented was limited. Even with the large sequencing depth, rarefaction of the sorted-subset datasets indicated that sequencing was incomplete. Estimated clonotype richness was generally larger for naive than for memory subsets.

Notes on this clone: Its antigen is not yet known. Base qualities are missing; no much larger clone stands one base away.

TCR CDR3 regions were amplified from genomic DNA by multiplex PCR using the deep immunoSEQ assay. Genomic DNA extracted from each cell subset was distributed evenly over all wells of several immunoSEQ 96-well plates, and each plate served as one replicate. For sorted subsets, about 200 ng genomic DNA, equal to 30,000 to 35,000 T cell genomes, was loaded into each replicate PCR. The purified libraries were quantified using a Qubit 3.0 fluorometer, sized with a Bioanalyzer 2100, and then quantified again using the KAPA Library Quantification kit. Each immunoSEQ 96-well plate was sequenced on its own single-read 150-cycle Illumina NextSeq 550 flow cell. The authors' analysis ran thus. Because the immunoSEQ output included only junctional sequences and no quality scores, the filtering could not be the same as the filtering used for full-length reads. To assign V/J genes and CDR3, sequences were annotated using PyIR, a Python wrapper for IgBLAST v1.9, with IMGT germline references. Reads were removed for weak V/J assignments (E-value above 1e-6), missing CDR3, stop codons, out-of-frame junctions, or ambiguous translated residues. V3J clonotypes were defined by identical inferred V gene, J gene, and CDR3 amino acid sequence. Percentage overlap between repertoires was computed as shared unique clonotypes divided by the size of the smaller repertoire. RTK rarefaction, the Chao1 estimator, and Recon v2.1 estimates of unobserved clonotypes were used to assess repertoire richness. Generation probabilities for all TCRbeta clonotypes obtained by the gDNA method from a handful of donors were computed using OLGA. As stored in TCRdb, this immuneACCESS dataset retains in-frame rearrangements with V and J assigned. A fraction of the clones does not appear; measured against another copy, unresolved V genes explain less than half of the discrepancy, and the remainder lacks a known reason. For V, J and clone size, that table is used; D and trimming come from the DNA. Recorded for this sample are millions of clones; over 90% of them occurred a single time. The ten largest account for 0.39% of the sample.

Between the V and J ends, shortened by 3 bases and 2 bases respectively, the junction contains 11 bases. The CDR3, from cysteine to phenylalanine, totals 15 residues. Only the CDR3 region is kept as DNA, spanning 45 bases read in frame from base 1. The germline V gene (reference sequence) gives CDR1 as LNHNV and CDR2 as YYDKDF. The donors were healthy, HIV-negative adults who had no recently reported acute infections or vaccinations. Only Caucasian adults living in Nashville, Tennessee, USA were represented among the donors. CD4+ T cells were enriched by magnetic negative selection; naive cells were then positively selected on CD45RA, and the negative fraction formed the memory subset. Blood was collected by leukapheresis, and PBMCs were isolated by Ficoll-Histopaque density gradient centrifugation and then cryopreserved in liquid nitrogen vapor phase. Purity and quantity of every magnetically sorted T cell population were checked by analytical flow cytometry. Each sorted fraction had its genomic DNA isolated and then quantified by UV absorbance on a Nanodrop 2000c.

This TCR was sampled from a man younger than 30 in good health. Some clones in this sample may be carry-over from other donors' samples. The rearrangement joined TRBV15 to TRBJ1-5; TRBD1 is a possible D gene, resting on 6 matching bases. Source material: naive CD4+ T cells from PBMCs. Reading the label with the study, this specimen's cell subset or site is: CD45RA+ positively selected. The CDR3 loop reads CATSSRRGGNQPQHF. The DNA reads as follows: TGTGCCACCAGCAGCAGAAGGGGGGGCAATCAGCCCCAGCATTTT.